This T cell receptor (beta chain) was sequenced during a study of early T cells in non-severe SARS-CoV-2 infection. The germline V gene has CDR1 SGHTA and CDR2 FQGNSA. V was clipped by 5 bases and J by 6 bases, with 13 bases between them. The CDR3 spans 13 residues. Study conclusions and caveats: VDJdb matching skewed toward anti-spike CD8 responses, missing private and CD4 specificities.

In regard to this clonotype: What it binds is not known.

Individual cDNA molecules were tagged with unique molecular identifiers, the study reported. TCRdb itself ran the 5' RACE reads through MiXCR, one entry per CDR3 protein. The sample includes tens of thousands of distinct CDR3 sequences, about 15% of them seen just once. The source of this sequence is an adult who was a healthcare worker with PCR-confirmed SARS-CoV-2 infection or an uninfected control (not recorded which). This chain connects TRBV7-2 to TRBJ1-1; D is undetermined. The sample consisted of whole blood. In nucleotides, the CDR3 is TGTGCCAGCAGCCCCCCACCTGGACCTGAAGCTTTCTTT. It specifies CASSPPPGPEAFF.